This record covers a single T cell receptor (beta chain). Its target is not known. This specimen comes from a study of PD-1 blockade in classical Hodgkin lymphoma. The study, taken as a whole, reports: CD4+ TCR diversity rose significantly by C4D1, and CD8+ TCR diversity did not. The drivers behind the repertoire differences, possibly disease activity or prior therapy, remain undefined. It was among complete responders that baseline diversity resembled that of newly diagnosed patients.

J lost 7 bases, V lost 8 bases, and 9 bases had no gene match. Germline V gene lookup returns CDR1 KGHSH and CDR2 LQKENI. The CDR3 is 14 residues long. Autologous stem cell transplantation was followed by relapse in every patient, and brentuximab vedotin exposure varied. Complete response, partial response or progressive disease was recorded as best response. Using immunoSEQ multiplex PCR, the repertoire was profiled, and TCRdb retains in-frame clones only, with some absent. The table has almost 100,000 clones, 80% to 95% seen once; the top ten hold roughly 2.8%. This TCR derives from a human donor with classical Hodgkin lymphoma. The rearrangement links TRBV18 to TRBJ1-2; TRBD1 matches at 11 bases. The specimen was peripheral blood mononuclear cells (PBMCs), collected at baseline. CDR3 in amino acids: CASETSGTGGGYTF. As DNA, the CDR3 is TGTGCCAGCGAAACCTCCGGGACAGGGGGTGGCTACACCTTC.